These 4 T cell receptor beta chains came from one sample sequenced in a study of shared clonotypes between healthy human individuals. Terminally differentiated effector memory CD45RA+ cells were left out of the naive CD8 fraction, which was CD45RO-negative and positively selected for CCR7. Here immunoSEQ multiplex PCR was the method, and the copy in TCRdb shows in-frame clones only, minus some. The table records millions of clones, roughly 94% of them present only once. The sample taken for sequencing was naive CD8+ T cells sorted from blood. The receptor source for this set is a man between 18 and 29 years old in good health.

CDR3 in amino acids: CASSATGLGETQYF. For the CDR3, the DNA is TGCGCCAGCAGCGCTACAGGGCTGGGAGAGACCCAGTACTTC. The J gene is TRBJ2-5, the V gene TRBV10-1; a weak D match, TRBD1 (6 bases). The CDR3 sequence is 14 residues long. CDR1 is WNHNN, CDR2 SYGVQD, per germline (reference sequence). Trimming removed 6 bases from V and 4 bases from J, with 15 bases in between.

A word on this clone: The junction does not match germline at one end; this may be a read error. CDR3 sequence reads: CASSTPPFGLPTDTQYF. The CDR3 DNA sequence: TGTGCCAGCTCAACACCGCCATTCGGACTTCCCACAGATACGCAGTATTTT. This chain connects TRBV18 to TRBJ2-3, with D possibly matching TRBD2 (5 bases). The CDR3 is 17 amino acids. Germline values: CDR1 KGHSH, CDR2 LQKENI.

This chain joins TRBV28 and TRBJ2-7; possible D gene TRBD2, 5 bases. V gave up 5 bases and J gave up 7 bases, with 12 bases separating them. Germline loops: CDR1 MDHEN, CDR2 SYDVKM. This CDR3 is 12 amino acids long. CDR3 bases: TGTGCCAGCAGTCTCTTCCGAGGGGAGCAGTACTTC. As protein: CASSLFRGEQYF.

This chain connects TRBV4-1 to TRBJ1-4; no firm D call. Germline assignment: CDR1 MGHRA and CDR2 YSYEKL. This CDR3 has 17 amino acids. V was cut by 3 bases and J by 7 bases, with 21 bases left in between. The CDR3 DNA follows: TGCGCCAGCAGCCACCTCCTCACCCAACAATTGGGTGAAAAACTGTTTTTT. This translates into CASSHLLTQQLGEKLFF.